What follows are 19 T cell receptor beta chains derived from one specimen sequenced in a study of T cells in Graves' hyperthyroidism and ophthalmopathy. The TCR beta CDR3 regions underwent amplification using RNA transcripts as the source. Using the HTBI primer set, a first-round RT-PCR was run on the TCR CDR3. TCRdb passed the multiplex PCR reads through MiXCR, listing each CDR3 protein once. This table has about 480,000 distinct CDR3 sequences, less than 25% appearing once. The sequencing sample was made of blood. These receptors were taken from a woman in her twenties or thirties with Graves' ophthalmopathy.

This chain links TRBV19 with TRBJ1-2; D gene ambiguous. Trimming shortened V by 6 bases and J by 8 bases, and 10 bases separated the two germline ends. Germline V lookup: CDR1 LNHDA, CDR2 SQIVND (reference sequence). The CDR3 has 11 residues. CDR3 in amino acids: CASSVGIGYTF. In DNA form, the CDR3 reads TGTGCCAGTAGCGTTGGAATCGGCTACACCTTC.

This clonotype came up many times. The chain recombines TRBV6-1 with TRBJ1-2, with a possible D match to TRBD1 (6 bases). V lost 3 bases to trimming and J lost 5 bases, with 16 bases between them. This CDR3 is built from 15 residues. Per the germline V gene, CDR1 is MNHNS and CDR2 is SASEGT. CDR3 in DNA: TGTGCCAGCAGTGACACAGGGTCCCTTGGATATGGCTACACCTTC. It codes for CASSDTGSLGYGYTF.

This clonotype came up many times. The chain combines TRBV12-3 or TRBV12-4 with TRBJ1-5; D unresolved. The CDR3 is made up of 14 amino acids. Deletions cut 3 bases from V and 4 bases from J, with 10 bases between. The CDR3 DNA is TGTGCCAGCAGTTTTTCCCCGGATAATCAGCCCCAGCATTTT. Protein sequence: CASSFSPDNQPQHF.

This clonotype has a handful of counts. A much larger clone differs by one base, so this may be a read error. The chain joins TRBV10-3 to TRBJ2-2, with 9 positions matching TRBD2. The ends lost 10 bases at V and 6 bases at J; junction bases unmatched: 15. This CDR3 contains 16 residues. Germline CDR1 is ENHRY and CDR2 is SYGVKD. The CDR3 sequence: CATNKWRRGGSGELFF. The DNA of the CDR3 is TGTGCCACCAACAAGTGGCGGCGGGGGGGTTCCGGGGAGCTGTTTTTT.

This chain joins TRBV11-1 and TRBJ2-6; D not certain. Trimming removed 3 bases at V and 0 bases at J, with 15 bases between. This CDR3 comprises 18 residues. The V gene's germline CDR1 is SGHAT and CDR2 FQDESV (reference sequence). CDR3 DNA sequence: TGTGCCAGCAGCTTGGAGTTGATTCCATCCTCTGGGGCCAACGTCCTGACTTTC. Protein sequence: CASSLELIPSSGANVLTF.

This clonotype was seen many times. The V call is TRBV12-3 or TRBV12-4, the J call TRBJ1-1; no clear D. V lost 5 bases, J lost 0 bases, and 10 bases lay in between. There are 14 residues in the CDR3. CDR3 nucleotide sequence: TGTGCCAGCAGTAAACAGCGCATGAACACTGAAGCTTTCTTT. Amino acids: CASSKQRMNTEAFF.

This chain joins TRBV12-5 and TRBJ1-1; no definite D call. V lost 6 bases, J lost 3 bases, and 20 bases lay in between. The length of the CDR3 is 16 residues. Per germline, CDR1 LGHNT and CDR2 FRNRAP. DNA of the CDR3: TGTGCTAGTGGCAAGCTCAACCGAGGGTGGGACACTGAAGCTTTCTTT. Protein: CASGKLNRGWDTEAFF.

The chain combines TRBV6-1 with TRBJ1-2, with a possible D match to TRBD1 (5 bases). The length of the CDR3 is 16 residues. The V end lost 0 bases, the J end lost 2 bases, and 13 bases lay between the germline ends. Germline values: CDR1 MNHNS, CDR2 SASEGT. CDR3 region: CASSEANPGRNYGYTF. CDR3 in DNA: TGTGCCAGCAGTGAAGCCAACCCGGGACGGAACTATGGCTACACCTTC.

The rearrangement links TRBV4-1 to TRBJ2-5; unclear D gene. This CDR3 is 14 amino acids long. Germline V gives CDR1 MGHRA, CDR2 YSYEKL. V shed 0 bases and J shed 5 bases, with 10 bases lying between them. CDR3 sequence reads: CASSQEMWRETQYF. CDR3 bases: TGCGCCAGCAGCCAAGAGATGTGGCGGGAGACCCAGTACTTC.

The chain joins TRBV6-1 to TRBJ1-2, with D unresolved. The V end lost 1 base, the J end lost 6 bases, and 6 bases lay between the germline ends. Germline V CDR1 and CDR2: MNHNS, SASEGT. The CDR3 spans 12 residues. The CDR3 nucleotides read TGTGCCAGCAGTGAAGTTGGTGATGGCTACACCTTC. Protein: CASSEVGDGYTF.

Only a few counts were recorded for this clonotype. The chain is built from TRBV12-3 or TRBV12-4 and TRBJ1-1, with D possibly TRBD1 on 5 matching bases. This CDR3 region has 13 residues. Trimming stripped 10 bases from V and 1 base from J, with 13 bases between. This CDR3 reads CAILVGANTEAFF. In nucleotides, the CDR3 is TGTGCCATCCTGGTTGGGGCGAACACTGAAGCTTTCTTT.

The J gene is TRBJ1-1, the V gene TRBV12-3 or TRBV12-4; D remains unclear. The V and J ends lost 5 bases and 7 bases respectively, with 8 bases between them. CDR3 length: 11 amino acids. This CDR3 is CASSGVNEAFF. The CDR3 DNA sequence: TGTGCCAGCAGTGGGGTGAATGAAGCTTTCTTT.

In the case of this clonotype: A much more abundant neighbour one base away suggests this may be a read error. The rearrangement joins TRBV6-2 or TRBV6-3 to TRBJ2-7, with D perhaps given as TRBD1 or TRBD2 (5 bases each). Germline CDR1 is MNHEY and CDR2 is SVGEGT. Trimming pared 0 bases from V and 3 bases from J, leaving 15 bases between. This CDR3 region has 16 residues. CDR3 loop: CASSYSTGRLFYEQYF. CDR3 DNA: TGTGCCAGCAGTTACTCGACGGGGCGGCTTTTCTACGAGCAGTACTTC.

This clonotype was detected many times. The J gene is TRBJ2-5, the V gene TRBV3-1; 8 bases map to TRBD2. This CDR3 comprises 15 residues. Trimming took 0 bases from V and 9 from J; bases not matched to a gene: 9. Germline lookup yields CDR1 LGHDT and CDR2 YNNKEL (reference sequence). CDR3 coding DNA: TGTGCCAGCAGCCAAGATGGACTAGCTGTAGTGGCCCAGTACTTC. As protein: CASSQDGLAVVAQYF.

This rearrangement joins TRBV18 to TRBJ2-7; weak D call: TRBD2 (5 bases). Trimming removed 4 bases at V and 2 bases at J, with 18 bases between. CDR3 length equals 16 residues. The germline V gene has CDR1 KGHSH and CDR2 LQKENI. CDR3 loop: CASSQTEAGGPYEQYF. CDR3 sequence (DNA): TGTGCCAGCTCACAAACGGAGGCAGGAGGACCCTACGAGCAGTACTTC.

This clonotype was seen ten or more times. This CDR3 is CASPAGYEQYF. The CDR3 region has the DNA TGTGCCAGCCCCGCCGGGTACGAGCAGTACTTC. The gene calls are TRBV6-1 and TRBJ2-7, with D unresolved. From germline, CDR1 is MNHNS and CDR2 SASEGT. The CDR3 covers 11 residues. The V end was cut by 8 bases, the J end by 4 bases, with 9 bases between.

Only a few counts were recorded for this clonotype. The V and J genes are TRBV6-1 and TRBJ1-2; D is uncertain. Looked up from germline, CDR1 is MNHNS and CDR2 is SASEGT. V was clipped by 2 bases and J by 4 bases, with 8 bases between them. CDR3 size: 13 residues. DNA for the CDR3: TGTGCCAGCAGTGAATTTCGGGGCTATGGCTACACCTTC. It codes for CASSEFRGYGYTF.

This clonotype showed up many times. This chain joins TRBV28 and TRBJ2-6; maybe TRBD2 (5 bases). Trimming stripped 7 bases from V and 0 bases from J, with 13 bases between. Germline CDR1 reads MDHEN; CDR2 reads SYDVKM. CDR3 length: 16 residues. This CDR3 reads CASIRAGLSGANVLTF. The CDR3 region has the DNA TGTGCCAGCATCCGGGCAGGACTCTCTGGGGCCAACGTCCTGACTTTC.

The rearrangement uses TRBV28 and TRBJ2-5; 8 bases line up with TRBD1. The CDR3 is 15 amino acids. Germline lookup yields CDR1 MDHEN and CDR2 SYDVKM. V shed 4 bases and J 2 bases; nucleotides not matched to a gene: 6. In DNA, the CDR3 is TGTGCCAGCAGTTCCGTCTGGGACAGGCAAGAGACCCAGTACTTC. Its protein is CASSSVWDRQETQYF.